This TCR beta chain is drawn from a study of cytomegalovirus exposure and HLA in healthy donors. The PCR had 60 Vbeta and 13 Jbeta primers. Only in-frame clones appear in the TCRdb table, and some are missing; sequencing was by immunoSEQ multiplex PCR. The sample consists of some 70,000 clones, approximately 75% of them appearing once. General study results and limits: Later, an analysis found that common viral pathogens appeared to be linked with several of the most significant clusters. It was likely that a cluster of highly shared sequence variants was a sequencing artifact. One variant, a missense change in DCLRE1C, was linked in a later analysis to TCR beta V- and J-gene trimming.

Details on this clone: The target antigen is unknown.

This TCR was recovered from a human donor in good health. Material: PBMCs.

The CDR3 nucleotides read TGTGCCAGCAGTGATTTGGGGGCAGAGGGTCAGCCCCAGCATTTT. The encoded protein is CASSDLGAEGQPQHF. The V call is TRBV2, the J call TRBJ1-5, with D possibly TRBD1 on 6 matching bases. The CDR3 is 15 amino acids. V dropped 3 bases and J dropped 6 bases, with 15 bases sitting between them. Germline CDR1 is SNHLY and CDR2 is FYNNEI.